The 10 T cell receptor beta chains reported below all come from one sample, sequenced in a study of T cell repertoires in cytomegalovirus infection. MiXCR was run by TCRdb on the reads, yielding one entry per CDR3 protein. The sample consists of some 900,000 distinct CDR3 sequences, around a third of them appearing once. For these TCRs, the target antigens are not known. Sequenced material: cultured CD8+ T cells from PBMCs, taken from culture after CMV antigen stimulation. Receptors originate from a human donor in good health (CMV status not recorded). Some clones in this sample may be carry-over from other donors' samples.

This clonotype was observed once. V gene TRBV12-5 combines with J gene TRBJ1-1; 7 nucleotides agree with TRBD1. The CDR3 contains 14 residues. Per the germline V gene, CDR1 is LGHNT and CDR2 is FRNRAP. Losses at the gene ends were 6 bases for V and 5 bases for J; bases not matched to a gene: 9. CDR3 DNA sequence: TGTGCTAGTGGGGAACAGGGGTGGAGAACTGAAGCTTTCTTT. This translates into CASGEQGWRTEAFF.

This rearrangement joins TRBV7-9 to TRBJ2-6; D is uncertain. Germline V lookup: CDR1 SEHNR, CDR2 FQNEAQ (reference sequence). The CDR3 is 18 amino acids. The germline V and J ends were trimmed by 1 base and 0 bases, with 13 bases remaining between them. CDR3 nucleotide sequence: TGTGCCAGCAGCTTAGAAGGGTTACCAGCCTCTGGGGCCAACGTCCTGACTTTC. Protein: CASSLEGLPASGANVLTF.

The J gene is TRBJ2-7, the V gene TRBV19; tentatively, D is TRBD2 (6 bases). Germline V gives CDR1 LNHDA, CDR2 SQIVND (reference sequence). V shed 3 bases and J shed 2 bases, with 17 bases lying between them. This CDR3 has 16 residues. The CDR3 DNA is TGTGCCAGTAGTATCTCGGGAGTCGGGTCCACCTACGAGCAGTACTTC. Translated, it gives CASSISGVGSTYEQYF. Full variable domain (missing parts from reference TRBV19 and TRBJ2-7): DGGITQSPKYLFRKEGQNVTLSCEQNLNHDAMYWYRQDPGQGLRLIYYSQIVNDFQKGDIAEGYSVSREKKESFPLTVTSAQKNPTAFYLCASSISGVGSTYEQYFGPGTRLTVT.

This clonotype turned up a few times. The J gene is TRBJ1-2, the V gene TRBV2; 10 bases are a match to TRBD1. This CDR3 contains 12 residues. In germline, CDR1 is SNHLY, CDR2 FYNNEI. V lost 6 bases, J lost 8 bases, and 3 bases stayed unmatched. CDR3 region: CASRGTGDGYTF. The CDR3 nucleotides read TGTGCCAGCAGAGGGACAGGGGACGGCTACACCTTC.

This clonotype was counted only a few times. The chain has TRBV20-1 and TRBJ1-2, with a weak D call TRBD1 (6 bases). V shed 7 bases and J shed 4 bases, with 16 bases lying between them. Germline V gene lookup returns CDR1 DFQATT and CDR2 SNEGSKA (reference sequence). The CDR3 loop spans 13 amino acids. CDR3 DNA sequence: TGCAGTGTCAGAGGGGGGGGTCTCTATGGCTACACCTTC. Translated, it gives CSVRGGGLYGYTF.

This clonotype was seen ten or more times. The chain uses TRBV6-5 and TRBJ1-2; no definite D call. This CDR3 contains 16 residues. The V gene's germline CDR1 is MNHEY and CDR2 SVGAGI. V lost 0 bases to trimming and J lost 4 bases, with 15 bases between them. Written as DNA, the CDR3 is TGTGCCAGCAGTTACTCGAGGTGGGAAACGACCTATGGCTACACCTTC. Amino acids: CASSYSRWETTYGYTF.

This chain links TRBV28 with TRBJ2-2; no clear D gene. The germline V and J ends were trimmed by 10 bases and 0 bases, with 9 bases remaining between them. The CDR3 has 13 amino acids. Germline V CDR1 and CDR2: MDHEN, SYDVKM. CDR3 nucleotides: TGTGCCACTCACACACCGAACACCGGGGAGCTGTTTTTT. This gives the protein CATHTPNTGELFF.

The V gene is TRBV19, the J gene TRBJ2-7; possibly TRBD1 for D (6 bases). CDR3 length: 14 residues. V lost 4 bases, J lost 1 base, and 11 bases lay in between. The germline gives CDR1 LNHDA, CDR2 SQIVND (reference sequence). DNA of the CDR3: TGTGCCAGTAGTAAAACAGGGATATCCTACGAGCAGTACTTC. Residues: CASSKTGISYEQYF.

The V call is TRBV6-1, the J call TRBJ1-1; D call uncertain. Germline CDR1 is MNHNS and CDR2 is SASEGT. V lost 3 bases and J lost 1, with 12 bases in between. The CDR3 spans 15 residues. The CDR3 coding sequence is TGTGCCAGCAGTGACGGACGGTGGAAGAACACTGAAGCTTTCTTT. Its protein is CASSDGRWKNTEAFF.

The CDR3 coding sequence is TGCGCCAGCAGCTTATCGGGCAGCTATAGCAATCAGCCCCAGCATTTT. Translating gives CASSLSGSYSNQPQHF. The V call is TRBV5-1, the J call TRBJ1-5, with D unclear. In germline, CDR1 is SGHRS, CDR2 YFSETQ. There are 16 residues in the CDR3. V lost 2 bases and J lost 0, with 12 bases in between.